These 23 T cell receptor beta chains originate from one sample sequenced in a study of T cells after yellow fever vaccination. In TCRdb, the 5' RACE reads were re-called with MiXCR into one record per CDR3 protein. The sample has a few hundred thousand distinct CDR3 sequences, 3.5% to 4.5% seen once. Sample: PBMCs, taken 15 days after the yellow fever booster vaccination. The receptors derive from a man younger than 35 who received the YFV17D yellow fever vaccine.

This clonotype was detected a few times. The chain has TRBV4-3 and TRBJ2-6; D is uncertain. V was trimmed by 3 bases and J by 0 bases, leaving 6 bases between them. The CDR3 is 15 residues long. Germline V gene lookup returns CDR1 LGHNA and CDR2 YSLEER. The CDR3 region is CASSHRISGANVLTF. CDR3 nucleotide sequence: TGCGCCAGCAGCCACAGGATCTCTGGGGCCAACGTCCTGACTTTC.

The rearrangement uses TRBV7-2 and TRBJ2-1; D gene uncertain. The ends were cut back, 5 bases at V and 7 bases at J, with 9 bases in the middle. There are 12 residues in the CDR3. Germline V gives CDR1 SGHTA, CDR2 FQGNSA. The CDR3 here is CASSRGWNEQFF. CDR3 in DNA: TGTGCCAGCAGCCGTGGCTGGAATGAGCAGTTCTTC.

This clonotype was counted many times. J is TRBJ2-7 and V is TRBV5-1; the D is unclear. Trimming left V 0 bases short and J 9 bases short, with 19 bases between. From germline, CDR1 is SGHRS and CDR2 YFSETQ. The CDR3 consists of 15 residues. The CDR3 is CASSLAPATTRPQYF. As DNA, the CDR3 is TGCGCCAGCAGCTTGGCTCCGGCGACCACTCGACCGCAGTACTTC. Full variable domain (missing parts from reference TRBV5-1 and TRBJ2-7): KAGVTQTPRYLIKTRGQQVTLSCSPISGHRSVSWYQQTPGQGLQFLFEYFSETQRNKGNFPGRFSGRQFSNSRSEMNVSTLELGDSALYLCASSLAPATTRPQYFGPGTRLTVT.

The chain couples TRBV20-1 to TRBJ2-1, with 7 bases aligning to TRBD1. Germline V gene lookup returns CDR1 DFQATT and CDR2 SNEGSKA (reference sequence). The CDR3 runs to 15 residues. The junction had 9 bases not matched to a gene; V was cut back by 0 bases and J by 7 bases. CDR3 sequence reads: CSARDLETGPNEQFF. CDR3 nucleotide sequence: TGCAGTGCTAGAGATCTGGAGACAGGGCCAAATGAGCAGTTCTTC.

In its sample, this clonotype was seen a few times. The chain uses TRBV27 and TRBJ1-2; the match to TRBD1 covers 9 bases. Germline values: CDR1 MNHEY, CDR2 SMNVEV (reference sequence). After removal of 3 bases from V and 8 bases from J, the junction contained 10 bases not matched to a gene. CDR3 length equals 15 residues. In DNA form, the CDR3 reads TGTGCCAGCAGTTTCCGCCTCGGGACAGGGTACGGCTACACCTTC. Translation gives CASSFRLGTGYGYTF.

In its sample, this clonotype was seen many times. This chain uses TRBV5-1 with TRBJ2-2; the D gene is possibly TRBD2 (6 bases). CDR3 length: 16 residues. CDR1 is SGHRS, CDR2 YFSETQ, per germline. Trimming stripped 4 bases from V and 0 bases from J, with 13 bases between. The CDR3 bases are TGCGCCAGCAGCCCTGGGGGAGGTTCGAACACCGGGGAGCTGTTTTTT. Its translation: CASSPGGGSNTGELFF. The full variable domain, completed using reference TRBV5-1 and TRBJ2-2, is KAGVTQTPRYLIKTRGQQVTLSCSPISGHRSVSWYQQTPGQGLQFLFEYFSETQRNKGNFPGRFSGRQFSNSRSEMNVSTLELGDSALYLCASSPGGGSNTGELFFGEGSRLTVL.

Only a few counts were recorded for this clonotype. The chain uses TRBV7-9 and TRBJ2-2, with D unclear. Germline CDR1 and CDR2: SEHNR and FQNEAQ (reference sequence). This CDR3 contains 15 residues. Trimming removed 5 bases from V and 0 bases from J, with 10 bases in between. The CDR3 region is CASSVRVPNTGELFF. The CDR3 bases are TGTGCCAGCAGCGTACGGGTACCGAACACCGGGGAGCTGTTTTTT. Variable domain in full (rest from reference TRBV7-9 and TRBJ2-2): DTGVSQNPRHKITKRGQNVTFRCDPISEHNRLYWYRQTLGQGPEFLTYFQNEAQLEKSRLLSDRFSAERPKGSFSTLEIQRTEQGDSAMYLCASSVRVPNTGELFFGEGSRLTVL.

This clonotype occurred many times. This CDR3 is CASSEGEYNEQFF. CDR3 sequence (DNA): TGTGCCAGCAGCGAAGGGGAATACAATGAGCAGTTCTTC. The V gene is TRBV7-6, the J gene TRBJ2-1; D is perhaps TRBD1 (5 bases). V was cut by 5 bases and J by 4 bases, with 9 bases left in between. This CDR3 region has 13 residues. CDR1 is SGHVS and CDR2 is FNYEAQ in the germline V gene.

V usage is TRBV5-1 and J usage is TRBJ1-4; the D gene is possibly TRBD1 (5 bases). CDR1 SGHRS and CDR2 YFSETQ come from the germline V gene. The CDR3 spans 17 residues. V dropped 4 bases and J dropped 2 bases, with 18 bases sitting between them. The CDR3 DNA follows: TGCGCCAGCAGCAGCCTACCAAGGGGAGGCACTAATGAAAAACTGTTTTTT. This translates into CASSSLPRGGTNEKLFF.

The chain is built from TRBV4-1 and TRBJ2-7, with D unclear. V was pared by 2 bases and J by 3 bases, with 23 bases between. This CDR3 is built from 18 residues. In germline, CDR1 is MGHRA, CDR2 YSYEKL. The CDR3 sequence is CASSQTFLRALPFYEQYV. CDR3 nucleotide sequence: TGCGCCAGCAGCCAAACGTTTCTGAGAGCTCTACCGTTCTACGAGCAGTACGTC.

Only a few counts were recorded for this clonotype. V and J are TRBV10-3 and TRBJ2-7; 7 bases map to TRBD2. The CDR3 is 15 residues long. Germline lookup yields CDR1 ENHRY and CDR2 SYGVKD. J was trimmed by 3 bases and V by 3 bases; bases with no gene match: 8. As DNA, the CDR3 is TGTGCCATCAGTGACCCTACCGGGAGGAACTACGAGCAGTACTTC. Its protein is CAISDPTGRNYEQYF.

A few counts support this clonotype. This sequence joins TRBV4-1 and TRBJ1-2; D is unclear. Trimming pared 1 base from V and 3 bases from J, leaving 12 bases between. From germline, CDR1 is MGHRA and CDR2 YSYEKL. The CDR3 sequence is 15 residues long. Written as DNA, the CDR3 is TGCGCCAGCAGCCAAGTCTTTGGGGAGGACTATGGCTACACCTTC. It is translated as CASSQVFGEDYGYTF.

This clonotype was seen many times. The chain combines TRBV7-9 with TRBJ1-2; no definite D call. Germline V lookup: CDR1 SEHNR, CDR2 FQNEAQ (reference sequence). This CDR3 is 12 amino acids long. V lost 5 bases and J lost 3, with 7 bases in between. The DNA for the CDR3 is TGTGCCAGCAGCGCCGAATACTATGGCTACACCTTC. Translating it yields CASSAEYYGYTF.

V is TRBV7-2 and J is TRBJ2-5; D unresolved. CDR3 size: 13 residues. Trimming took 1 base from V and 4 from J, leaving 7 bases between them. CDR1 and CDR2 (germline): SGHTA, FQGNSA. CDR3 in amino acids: CASSLVVGETQYF. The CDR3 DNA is TGTGCCAGCAGCTTAGTCGTTGGAGAGACCCAGTACTTC.

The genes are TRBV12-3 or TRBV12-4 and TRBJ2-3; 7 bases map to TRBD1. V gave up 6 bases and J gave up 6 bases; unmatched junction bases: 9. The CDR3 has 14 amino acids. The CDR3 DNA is TGTGCCAGCAGGACAGGGTCAGATAGTGATACGCAGTATTTT. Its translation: CASRTGSDSDTQYF.

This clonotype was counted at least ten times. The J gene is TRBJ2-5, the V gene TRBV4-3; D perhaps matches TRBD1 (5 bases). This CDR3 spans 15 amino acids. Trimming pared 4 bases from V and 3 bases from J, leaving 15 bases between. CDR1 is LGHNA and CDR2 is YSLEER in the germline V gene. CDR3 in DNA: TGCGCCAGCAGCCCAACATACAGGCCAAAAGAGACCCAGTACTTC. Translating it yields CASSPTYRPKETQYF.

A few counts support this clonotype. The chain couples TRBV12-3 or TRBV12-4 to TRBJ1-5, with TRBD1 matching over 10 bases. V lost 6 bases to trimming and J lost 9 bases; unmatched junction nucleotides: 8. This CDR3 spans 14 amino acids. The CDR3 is CASSFSWDRGPQHF. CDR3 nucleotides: TGTGCCAGCAGCTTTTCGTGGGACAGGGGGCCCCAGCATTTT.

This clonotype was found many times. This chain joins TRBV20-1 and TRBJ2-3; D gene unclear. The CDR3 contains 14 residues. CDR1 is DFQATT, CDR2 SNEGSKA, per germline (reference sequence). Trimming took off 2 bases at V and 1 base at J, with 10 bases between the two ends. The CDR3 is CSARIDPGTDTQYF. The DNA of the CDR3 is TGCAGTGCTAGAATCGACCCCGGCACAGATACGCAGTATTTT.

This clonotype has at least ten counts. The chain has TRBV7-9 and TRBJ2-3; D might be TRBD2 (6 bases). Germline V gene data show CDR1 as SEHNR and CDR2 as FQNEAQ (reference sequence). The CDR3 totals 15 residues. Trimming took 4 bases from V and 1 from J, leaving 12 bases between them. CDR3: CASSSWTTGTDTQYF. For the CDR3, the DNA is TGTGCCAGCAGCTCGTGGACTACCGGCACAGATACGCAGTATTTT. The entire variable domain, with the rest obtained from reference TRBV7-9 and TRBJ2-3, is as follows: DTGVSQNPRHKITKRGQNVTFRCDPISEHNRLYWYRQTLGQGPEFLTYFQNEAQLEKSRLLSDRFSAERPKGSFSTLEIQRTEQGDSAMYLCASSSWTTGTDTQYFGPGTRLTVL.

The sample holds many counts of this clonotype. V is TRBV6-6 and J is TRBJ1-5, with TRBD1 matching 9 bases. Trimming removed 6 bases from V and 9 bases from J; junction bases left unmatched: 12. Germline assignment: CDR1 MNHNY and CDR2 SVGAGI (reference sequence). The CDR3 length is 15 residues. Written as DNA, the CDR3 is TGTGCCAGCAGCCGGGACAGGGCGCCTAGGAGGCCCCAGCATTTT. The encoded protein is CASSRDRAPRRPQHF.

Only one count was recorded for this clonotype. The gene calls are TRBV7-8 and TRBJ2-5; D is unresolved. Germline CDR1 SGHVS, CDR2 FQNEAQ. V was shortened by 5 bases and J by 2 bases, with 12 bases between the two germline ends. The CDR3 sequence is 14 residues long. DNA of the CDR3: TGTGCCAGCAGCATTGACACCCCACAAGAGACCCAGTACTTC. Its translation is CASSIDTPQETQYF.

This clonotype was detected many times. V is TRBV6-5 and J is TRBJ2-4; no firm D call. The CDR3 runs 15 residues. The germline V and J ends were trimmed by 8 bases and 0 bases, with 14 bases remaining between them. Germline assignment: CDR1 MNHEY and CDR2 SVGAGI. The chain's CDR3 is CASSDGILAKNIQYF. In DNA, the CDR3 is TGTGCCAGCTCGGACGGAATCCTAGCCAAAAACATTCAGTACTTC.

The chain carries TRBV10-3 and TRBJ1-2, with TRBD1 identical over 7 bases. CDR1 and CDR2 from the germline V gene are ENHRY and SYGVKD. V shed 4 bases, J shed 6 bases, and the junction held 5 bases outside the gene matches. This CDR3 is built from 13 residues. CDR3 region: CAISAGQGDGYTF. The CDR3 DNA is TGTGCCATCAGTGCTGGGCAGGGGGATGGCTACACCTTC.